This T cell receptor beta chain was recovered during a study of cytomegalovirus exposure and HLA in healthy donors. Study details: Unique TCR beta sequences numbering approximately 100 million came from 150 million to 200 million T cells in an earlier analysis.

This clone has more than one count but fewer than ten. What it binds is not known. Vbeta (60) and Jbeta (13) primers were used in the PCR. Repertoires were generated with immunoSEQ multiplex PCR, while TCRdb's copy carries only in-frame clones and drops some. Altogether 90,000 to 130,000 clones are present, approximately 58% being singletons, with the ten largest covering 2% to 2.5%. The germline V and J ends were trimmed by 6 bases and 8 bases, with 8 bases remaining between them. Germline assignment: CDR1 SNHLY and CDR2 FYNNEI. The CDR3 extends over 12 amino acids. General study points: Data from an earlier analysis indicated that most TCR beta V segments were productive either about 87% or about 30% of the time.

J is TRBJ1-6 and V is TRBV2, with a weak D call TRBD1 (6 bases). Sequenced input: PBMCs. The TCR was taken from a woman under 40 in good health and CMV-seronegative. CDR3 bases: TGTGCCAGCAGGGACAGTTATTCACCCCTCCACTTT. Encoded protein: CASRDSYSPLHF.